Listed below are T cell receptor beta chains from one sample, sequenced in a study of shared clonotypes between healthy human individuals. Repertoires were generated with immunoSEQ multiplex PCR, while TCRdb's copy carries only in-frame clones and drops some. The table has 550,000 to 850,000 clones, just under 75% seen once. Sequencing was done on a sample of memory CD4+ T cells sorted from blood. The receptors originated from a woman aged 25 to 45 in good health. Each CDR3 is given without its conserved first and last residue. D genes are given only for firm matches.

TRBJ1-1	NA	TRBV19	ASSIRGRDEAF
TRBJ1-3	NA	TRBV28	ASSSGGTLTIY
TRBJ1-1	NA	TRBV2	ASSLLRDTEAF
TRBJ1-1	NA	TRBV6-5	ASSYSGQGAF
TRBJ2-7	TRBD1	TRBV28	ASSSRDRAAEQY
TRBJ1-1	TRBD1	TRBV28	ASSLWGQEAF
TRBJ2-7	NA	TRBV6-6	ASSLGQLSYEQY
TRBJ2-2	TRBD2	TRBV11-2	ASSLAGGPGELF
TRBJ2-7	TRBD2	TRBV4-2	ASSLPGTSSHEQY
TRBJ2-3	TRBD1	TRBV5-4	ASSDITSGGSTDTQY
TRBJ1-5	TRBD1	TRBV27	ASSRTGGSGGQPQH
TRBJ2-2	TRBD1	TRBV18	ASSRSPGTGGSGELF
TRBJ2-1	TRBD1	TRBV5-1	ASSWGTELNEQF
TRBJ1-1	TRBD1	TRBV29-1	SAIGQGGTEAF
TRBJ2-5	NA	TRBV5-1	ASSAPGEETQY
TRBJ2-3	TRBD2	TRBV19	ASSKLAGVGLRTDTQY
TRBJ2-2	NA	TRBV4-2	ASSQDLGVTGELF
TRBJ1-2	NA	TRBV6-5	ASSYGRTYGYT
TRBJ2-2	TRBD2	TRBV28	ASRGLVDTGELF
TRBJ2-5	NA	TRBV5-1	ASSLVPGRETQY
TRBJ2-2	NA	TRBV5-4	ASSLGSGTNTGELF
TRBJ1-1	TRBD1	TRBV18	ASSLGQGSQTEAF
TRBJ1-5	NA	TRBV30	AWSQRGDQPQH
TRBJ2-2	TRBD2	TRBV19	ASSISGRNTGELF
TRBJ2-3	NA	TRBV11-3	ASSQDPDTQY
TRBJ1-1	TRBD1	TRBV2	ASSGQGTEAF
TRBJ2-7	NA	TRBV2	ASSEIFKKASEQY
TRBJ1-4	TRBD1	TRBV7-9	ASSWTGEANEKLF
TRBJ2-6	NA	TRBV28	ASRAPRGLGANVLT
TRBJ2-3	NA	TRBV7-3	ASSSQQGPSYTQY
TRBJ2-2	NA	TRBV18	ASSPNGISIPGELF
TRBJ1-1	NA	TRBV10-1	ASSELGMNTEAF
TRBJ1-5	NA	TRBV23-1	ASSQGDGQNQPQH
TRBJ2-3	NA	TRBV5-1	ASSFGVSTDTQY
TRBJ1-4	NA	TRBV28	ASSSSGTTNEKLF
TRBJ2-3	TRBD2	TRBV29-1	SGGLAGRTDTQY
TRBJ2-1	NA	TRBV9	ASSADRDSRNEQF